A selection of T cell receptor beta chains follows, all from one sample in a study of T cell responses to AZD1222 COVID-19 vaccine. Method: immunoSEQ multiplex PCR; TCRdb's copy keeps in-frame clones and lacks some. In the table there are more than 85,000 clones, about 95% of which are singletons. The material sequenced was peripheral blood, taken 28 days after the second AZD1222 dose. These receptor sequences come from an adult who received the AZD1222 COVID-19 vaccine. Both conserved end residues are trimmed from each CDR3.

V gene | CDR3 length | CDR3 protein
TRBV27 | 12 | ASLKAGNYNEQF
TRBV5-1 | 13 | ASSLLGADNTEAF
TRBV27 | 17 | ASSLISPTARNSNQPQH
TRBV27 | 13 | ASSASGGRLETQY
TRBV6-5 | 13 | ASSPGRGSNYGYT
TRBV6-5 | 12 | ASRQATGNTEAF
TRBV19 | 10 | ASSITQGEAF
TRBV19 | 12 | ASSTQGTSYEQY
TRBV6-5 | 13 | ASNSIGGYNYGYT
TRBV4-1 | 15 | ASSQAGTANLNYGYT
TRBV19 | 12 | ASTRRGITDTQY
TRBV11-2 | 15 | ASSFMPRGLGWSEAF
TRBV6-1 | 17 | ASSEAFGQYRFTAYEQY
TRBV2 | 11 | ASSVGKPYPLH
TRBV5-5 | 10 | ASSLRDYEQY
TRBV3-1/TRBV3-2 | 14 | ASSQEGTQGVNVLT
TRBV5-1 | 12 | ASSTGTGDQPQH
TRBV27 | 14 | ASSFYQGAGYNEQF
TRBV19 | 12 | ASSRSENSYEQY
TRBV19 | 8 | ALVNQPQH
TRBV7-2 | 12 | ASSLVGRNTEAF
TRBV28 | 12 | ASSLPGTNTEAF
TRBV7-9 | 13 | ASSFQVYTNNEQF
TRBV30 | 10 | AWKRGGEKLF
TRBV9 | 14 | ASSPPGARLNYGYT
TRBV30 | 11 | AWSGEMSDTQY
TRBV10-2 | 11 | ASSPGPNYEQY
TRBV6-5 | 13 | ASTGNPGHRMGQF
TRBV4-1 | 10 | ASSQTGTEAF
TRBV11-2 | 11 | ASSLGSYETQY
TRBV7-9 | 13 | ASSPGTGGLYGYT
TRBV5-1 | 13 | ASSYGGDPSYEQY
TRBV7-9 | 13 | ASSHGQGGADTQY
TRBV5-1 | 12 | ASSLGGDRYEQY
TRBV5-4 | 12 | ASSEGAGSYGYT
TRBV6-5 | 9 | ASTANTEAF
TRBV6-5 | 12 | ASSYGTEGDEQF
TRBV7-9 | 14 | ASSLGTDSLGGTQY
TRBV15 | 11 | ATSLGVDEKLF
TRBV7-9 | 12 | ASSFLHQNTEAF
TRBV3-1/TRBV3-2 | 15 | ASSQEGRGRAGGGYT
TRBV12-3/TRBV12-4 | 11 | ASSLDRPYEQY
TRBV7-9 | 13 | ASSLLSSMNTEAF
TRBV5-1 | 12 | ASSSSVSTDTQY
TRBV12-5 | 13 | ASGLVRDWNTEAF
TRBV5-1 | 11 | ASRAQEDEKLF
TRBV11-2 | 10 | ASNRARTEAF
TRBV7-9 | 14 | ASSTSSGQVYYGYT
TRBV7-2 | 14 | ASSLRQGAFTYEQY
TRBV7-2 | 15 | ASSFWGQGATNEKLF
TRBV5-5 | 15 | ASSITLRTVRNQPQH
TRBV4-1 | 17 | ASSQDPGQLVSGANVLT
TRBV30 | 13 | AWRRPEGRDYGYT